This T cell receptor (beta chain) derives from a study of regulatory T cells in long-lasting Graves disease. Regarding the study as a whole: Not thyroid tissue but only peripheral blood was studied. New patients shared roughly 960 public clonotypes, and persistent patients shared more, with 2,741. TRBV28 was favored in persistent disease, as were TRBJ1-2 and TRBJ2-5.

The ends were cut back, 1 base at V and 3 bases at J, with 22 bases in the middle. CDR1 is SEHNR, CDR2 FQNEAQ, per germline (reference sequence). This CDR3 is built from 18 residues. Concerning this clonotype: The antigen remains undetermined.

The time point is: persistent/refractory GD, antithyroid drugs over 5 years with positive TRAb. RNA from PBMCs was the source of the TCR library. In building TCR beta libraries, iRepertoire HTBI primers were used together with Arm-PCR of CDR3 regions. TCRdb used MiXCR to reprocess the multiplex PCR reads, holding one entry per CDR3 protein. The sample carries over 650,000 distinct CDR3 sequences, 25% to 35% recorded once. The clonotype comes from a female donor with Graves disease. The chain joins TRBV7-9 to TRBJ2-7; D unclear. The sample was peripheral blood mononuclear cells (PBMCs), taken when the disease was refractory, from a patient treated with antithyroid drugs. CDR3 DNA: TGTGCCAGCAGCTTAGGTTTCCAGGATTCCACCACCTACTACGAGCAGTACTTC. Amino acid sequence: CASSLGFQDSTTYYEQYF.